This TCR beta chain was profiled in a study of T-cell memory formation after mild COVID-19. The study, taken as a whole, reports: For contracting clones, CD4+ ones sat mainly in CM and EM, CD8+ in EMRA. The appearance of some responding clones in pre-infection memory suggested that cross-reactive memory joined. The authors left the SARS-CoV-2 specificity of second-wave clones peaking on day 37 unconfirmed.

On this clonotype: What it binds is not known.

This CDR3 contains 17 residues. The germline gives CDR1 SGHRS, CDR2 YFSETQ. V dropped 3 bases and J dropped 0; count of bases not matched to a gene: 9. TCRdb reprocessed the 5' RACE reads via MiXCR and lists one record per CDR3 protein. The repertoire consists of 250,000 to 350,000 distinct CDR3 sequences, with approximately 14% occurring once and the leading ten covering around 20%. Specimen: PBMCs or a T cell subset sorted from them (not recorded which). The chain has TRBV5-1 and TRBJ2-4, with TRBD2 matching 7 bases. This receptor was taken from a man aged 18 to 29 who had mild COVID-19 (a few samples of this study predate the infection). Cell type and time point are not known. The CDR3 region is CASSSRRRGLAKNIQYF. DNA of the CDR3: TGCGCCAGCAGCTCTCGCCGGCGGGGGTTAGCCAAAAACATTCAGTACTTC.